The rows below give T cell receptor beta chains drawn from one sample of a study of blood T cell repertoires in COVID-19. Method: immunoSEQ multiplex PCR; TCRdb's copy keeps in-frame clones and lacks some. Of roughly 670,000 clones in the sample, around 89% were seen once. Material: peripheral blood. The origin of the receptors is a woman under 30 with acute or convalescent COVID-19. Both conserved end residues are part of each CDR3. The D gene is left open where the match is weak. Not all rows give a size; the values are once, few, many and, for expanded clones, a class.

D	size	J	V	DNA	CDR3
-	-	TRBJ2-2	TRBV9	TGTGCCACTACCCAGGGGAATACGGCCGGGGAGCTGTTTTTT	CATTQGNTAGELFF
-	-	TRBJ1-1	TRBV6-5	TGTGCCAGCAGTCCCCGGGGGGCCACACAAGAAGAAGCTTTCTTT	CASSPRGATQEEAFF
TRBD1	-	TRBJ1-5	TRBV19	TGTGCCAGTAGTATCGCCAGGGGGCTGAATCAGCCCCAGCATTTT	CASSIARGLNQPQHF
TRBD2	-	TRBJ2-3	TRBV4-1	TGCGCCAGCAGCCCAGGGCTAGCGGGGGGGCACAGATACCCAGAGTATTTT	CASSPGLAGGHRYPEYF
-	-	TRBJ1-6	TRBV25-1	TGTGCCAGCTGGGGGGGCGGGGGTCCTAATTCACCCCTCCACTTT	CASWGGGGPNSPLHF
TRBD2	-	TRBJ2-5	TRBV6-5	TGTGCCAGCAGTTACGTGTCTAGCGGTGGCGAGACCCAGTACTTC	CASSYVSSGGETQYF
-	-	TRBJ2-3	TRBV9	TGTGCCAGCAGCGTAGGAGGTTCTCACTTTAGCACAGATACGCAGTATTTT	CASSVGGSHFSTDTQYF
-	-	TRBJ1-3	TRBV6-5	TGTGCCAGCAGTTACCGCTCAGGCTCCTCTGGAAACACCATATATTTT	CASSYRSGSSGNTIYF
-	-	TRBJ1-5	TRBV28	TGTGCCAGCAGTGTCCGGGCCTACAGGGGCAATCAGCCCCAGCATTTT	CASSVRAYRGNQPQHF
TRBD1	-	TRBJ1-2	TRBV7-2	TGTGCCAGCATCTCCGTAGGGACAGGGGGTGGCTACACCTTC	CASISVGTGGGYTF
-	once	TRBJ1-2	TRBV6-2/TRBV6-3	TGTGCCAGCAGTTACGATGCCGGGAACTATGGCTACACCTTC	CASSYDAGNYGYTF
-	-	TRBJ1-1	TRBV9	TGTGCCAGCAGCGTACAGGGGACCGCTGAAGCTTTCTTT	CASSVQGTAEAFF
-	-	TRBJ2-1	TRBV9	TGTGCCAGCAGCGTCGAGGGTACTGAGCAGTTCTTC	CASSVEGTEQFF
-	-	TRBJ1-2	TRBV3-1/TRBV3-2	TGTGCCAGCAGCCCCTGGGCGACAGACCAGCCGCCCGGTGGCTACACCTTC	CASSPWATDQPPGGYTF
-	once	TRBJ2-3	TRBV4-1	TGCGCCAGCAGCCAACGCAATAATTTCGGTACTAGCACAGATACGCAGTATTTT	CASSQRNNFGTSTDTQYF
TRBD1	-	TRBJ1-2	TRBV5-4	TGTGCCAGCAGCTTAAGGACAGGGCATGGCTACACCTTC	CASSLRTGHGYTF
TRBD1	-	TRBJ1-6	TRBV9	TGTGCCAGCAGCCCACAGGGGGCAGGGAATTCACCCCTCCACTTT	CASSPQGAGNSPLHF
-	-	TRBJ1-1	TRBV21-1	TGTGCCAGCAGCCTAATGGGGGGAAGGACTGAAGCTTTCTTT	CASSLMGGRTEAFF
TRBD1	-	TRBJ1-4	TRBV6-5	TGTGCCAGCAGTCGAGGGGGACAGGGCCGTGAAAAACTGTTTTTT	CASSRGGQGREKLFF
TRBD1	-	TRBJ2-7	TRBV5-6	TGTGCCAGCACCCTGTGGGACAGGGGGGCCTACGAGCAGTACTTC	CASTLWDRGAYEQYF
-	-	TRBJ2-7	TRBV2	TGTGCCATCAATTTCGGACTTAGCTCCTACGAGCAGTACTTC	CAINFGLSSYEQYF
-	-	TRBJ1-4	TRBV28	TGTGCCAGCAGTTTATGGGACAGAGTTCTGTTTTTT	CASSLWDRVLFF
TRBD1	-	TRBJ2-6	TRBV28	TGTGCCAGCAGTTTCAAGGGGGCGGCTGGGGCCAACGTCCTGACTTTC	CASSFKGAAGANVLTF
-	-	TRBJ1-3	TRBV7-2	TGTGCCAGCAGCCCCCGGAGAGGGTCCTCTGGAAACACCATATATTTT	CASSPRRGSSGNTIYF
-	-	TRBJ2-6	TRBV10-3	TGTGCCATCAGTGGTAGTCGAGGGGCCAACGTCCTGACTTTC	CAISGSRGANVLTF
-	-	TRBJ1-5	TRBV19	TGTGCCAGTTGGGGGGAAATAAGAAATCAGCCCCAGCATTTT	CASWGEIRNQPQHF
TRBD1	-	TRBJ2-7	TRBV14	TGTGCCAGCAGCCAAGTGGGGACAGTTACCTACGAGCAGTACTTC	CASSQVGTVTYEQYF
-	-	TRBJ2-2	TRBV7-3	TGTGCCAGCAGCTTCGACGGTAGAGGGACCGGGGAGCTGTTTTTT	CASSFDGRGTGELFF
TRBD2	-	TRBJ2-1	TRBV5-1	TGCGCCAGCAGCTCTTCTAGCGGGGGAAACAATGAGCAGTTCTTC	CASSSSSGGNNEQFF
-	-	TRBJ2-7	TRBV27	TGTGCCAGCCTCTACGAGCAGTACTTC	CASLYEQYF
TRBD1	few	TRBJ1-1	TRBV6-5	TGTGCCAGCAGTAAGAGCGGGACAGGGTCTGAAGCTTTCTTT	CASSKSGTGSEAFF
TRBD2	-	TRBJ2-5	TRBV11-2	TGTGCCAGCAGCCCCAGCGGGAGAAAAGAGACCCAGTACTTC	CASSPSGRKETQYF
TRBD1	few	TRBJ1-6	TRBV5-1	TGCGCCAGCAGCTTGGAGCAGGGGGGTAATTCACCCCTCCACTTT	CASSLEQGGNSPLHF
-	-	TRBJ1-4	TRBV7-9	TGTGCCAGCAGCCCCCGGGAAGTCCGTCGGGAAAAACTGTTTTTT	CASSPREVRREKLFF
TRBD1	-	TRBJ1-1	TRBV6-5	TGTGCCAGCAGTTGGGACAGGGGTAGTGGCACTGAAGCTTTCTTT	CASSWDRGSGTEAFF
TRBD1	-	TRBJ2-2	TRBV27	TGTGCCAGCAGTTTTAGGACGACAGGGGGGGGCACCGGGGAGCTGTTTTTT	CASSFRTTGGGTGELFF
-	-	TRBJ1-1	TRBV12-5	TGTGCTAGTGGATGGGGCGCGGGGAAATCCAACACTGAAGCTTTCTTT	CASGWGAGKSNTEAFF
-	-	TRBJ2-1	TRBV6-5	TGTGCCAGCGGGGGGAGTTTGGACAATGAGCAGTTCTTC	CASGGSLDNEQFF
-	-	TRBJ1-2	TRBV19	TGTGCCAGTAGTTGGGACACGGTGTACGGGGGCTACACCTTC	CASSWDTVYGGYTF
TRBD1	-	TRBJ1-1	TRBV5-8	TGTGCCAGCAGCTTGGGTGACAGGGGGCGGTTCACTGAAGCTTTCTTT	CASSLGDRGRFTEAFF
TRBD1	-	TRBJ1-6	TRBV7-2	TGTGCCAGCAGCTTAGCTGGACAGGGCTTCCATTCACCCCTCCACTTT	CASSLAGQGFHSPLHF
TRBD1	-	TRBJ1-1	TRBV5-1	TGCGCCAGCAGCTTCAATCCTCGCGACAGGGGGATTGAGAACACTGAAGCTTTCTTT	CASSFNPRDRGIENTEAFF
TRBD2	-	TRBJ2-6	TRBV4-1	TGCGCCAGCAGCCTTAACGATCTGGGGACTAGTTCTCCGGAAGGGGCCAACGTCCTGACTTTC	CASSLNDLGTSSPEGANVLTF
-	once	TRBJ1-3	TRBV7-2	TGTGCCAGCAGCTTTGGGGGCTCGGGAAACACCATATATTTT	CASSFGGSGNTIYF
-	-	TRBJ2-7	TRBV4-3	TGCGCCAGCAGCCAAGAAGTCGGCTCCTACGAGCAGTACTTC	CASSQEVGSYEQYF
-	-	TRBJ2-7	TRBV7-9	TGTGCCAGCACCGACATGGGGGGAGGCAAGTGGTTGCACTTC	CASTDMGGGKWLHF
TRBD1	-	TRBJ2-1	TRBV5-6	TGTGCCAGCAGCCCCGACCCGACAGGGCTCAGCTCCTACAATGAGCAGTTCTTC	CASSPDPTGLSSYNEQFF
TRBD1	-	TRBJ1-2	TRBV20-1	TGCAGTGCTAGTTTAGACAGGGGGCAAAGCGGCTACACCTTC	CSASLDRGQSGYTF
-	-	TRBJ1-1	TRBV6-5	TGTGCCAGCAGTTACTCGGCACCATCAAACACTGAAGCTTTCTTT	CASSYSAPSNTEAFF
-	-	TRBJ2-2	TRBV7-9	TGTGCCAGCAGCTCCCAGGGCAGGTACAAAACCGGGGAGCTGTTTTTT	CASSSQGRYKTGELFF
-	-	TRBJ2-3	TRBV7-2	TGTGCCAGCAGCCCCCTGAGGGGGGGATACACAGATACGCAGTATTTT	CASSPLRGGYTDTQYF
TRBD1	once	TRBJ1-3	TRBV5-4	TGTGCCAGCAGCTCGGGAAAACAGGGGAGCTCTGGAAACACCATATATTTT	CASSSGKQGSSGNTIYF
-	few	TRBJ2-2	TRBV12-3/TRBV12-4	TGTGCCAGCAGTTTAGTTAATTACGGGGAGCTGTTTTTT	CASSLVNYGELFF
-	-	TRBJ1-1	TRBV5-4	TGTGCCAGCAGCCCACAGAACACTGAAGCTTTCTTT	CASSPQNTEAFF
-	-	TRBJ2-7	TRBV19	TGTGCCAGTACCCGGACGGACAGCTACGAGCAGTACTTC	CASTRTDSYEQYF
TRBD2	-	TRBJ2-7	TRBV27	TGTGCCAGCAGTTTTTCGGGGGGGGGCACAGGGTTTGACTACGAGCAGTACTTC	CASSFSGGGTGFDYEQYF
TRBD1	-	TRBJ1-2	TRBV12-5	TGTGCTAGTGGTTTGGTAGGGACAGGTAATGGCTACACCTTC	CASGLVGTGNGYTF